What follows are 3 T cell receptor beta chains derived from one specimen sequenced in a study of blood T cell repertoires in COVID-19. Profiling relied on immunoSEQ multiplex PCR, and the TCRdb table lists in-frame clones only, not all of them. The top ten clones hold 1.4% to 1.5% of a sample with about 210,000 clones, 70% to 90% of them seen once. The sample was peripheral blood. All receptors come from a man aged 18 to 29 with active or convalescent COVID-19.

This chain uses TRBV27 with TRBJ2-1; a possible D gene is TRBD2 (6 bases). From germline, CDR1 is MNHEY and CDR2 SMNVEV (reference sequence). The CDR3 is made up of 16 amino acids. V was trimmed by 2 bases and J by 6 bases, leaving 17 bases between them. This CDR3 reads CASSLISRLGINEQFF. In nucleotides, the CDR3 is TGTGCCAGCAGTTTAATCTCCCGACTAGGGATCAATGAGCAGTTCTTC.

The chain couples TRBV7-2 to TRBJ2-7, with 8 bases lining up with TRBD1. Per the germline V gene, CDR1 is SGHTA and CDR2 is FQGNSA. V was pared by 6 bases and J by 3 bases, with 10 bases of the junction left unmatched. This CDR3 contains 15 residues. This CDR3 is CASSLGTGQIYEQYF. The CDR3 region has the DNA TGTGCCAGCAGTTTGGGGACAGGACAAATCTACGAGCAGTACTTC.

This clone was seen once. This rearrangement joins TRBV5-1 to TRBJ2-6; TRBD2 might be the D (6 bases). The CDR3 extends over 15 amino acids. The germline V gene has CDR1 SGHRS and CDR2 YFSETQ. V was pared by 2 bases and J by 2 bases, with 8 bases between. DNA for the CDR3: TGCGCCAGCAGCTTTTCGGGGGCTGGGGCCAACGTCCTGACTTTC. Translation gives CASSFSGAGANVLTF.